This is a list of T cell receptor beta chains from one sample in a study of shared clonotypes between healthy human individuals. The data were produced by immunoSEQ multiplex PCR, yet TCRdb's version contains in-frame clones alone and is incomplete. In the table there are more than 1,200,000 clones, 98% of which are singletons. The source material was naive CD4+ T cells sorted from blood. The receptors originated from a man aged 30-40 years in good health. Both conserved end residues are part of each CDR3. The D gene is left open where the match is weak. Size is stated for part of the rows, as once, few or many counts, or as a class when the clone is expanded.

>17|TRBD1|TRBV9|TRBJ2-5|.
TGTGCCAGCAGCTCAGGAGGACAGGGACCTTTCCAAGAGACCCAGTACTTC
CASSSGGQGPFQETQYF
>11|.|TRBV10-3|TRBJ2-7|.
TGTGCCATCAGTGTGGGAGACGAGCAGTACTTC
CAISVGDEQYF
>15|.|TRBV6-5|TRBJ2-2|once
TGTGCCAGCAGTTATTTCGGGGCAGTTTTCGGGGAGCTGTTTTTT
CASSYFGAVFGELFF
>10|.|TRBV28|TRBJ1-2|.
TGTGCCAGCAGGGGGCTTGACGACACCTTC
CASRGLDDTF
>13|.|TRBV15|TRBJ1-5|.
TGTGCCACCAGCAGAGGGGTAGGATCGCCCCAGCATTTT
CATSRGVGSPQHF
>17|TRBD1|TRBV27|TRBJ2-2|once
TGTGCCAGCAGTCTCTACAGGGGAAGAGTGTACACCGGGGAGCTGTTTTTT
CASSLYRGRVYTGELFF
>16|.|TRBV7-2|TRBJ1-2|.
TGTGCCAGCAGCTCTAAACAGGGAGGCCCTAACTATGGCTACACCTTC
CASSSKQGGPNYGYTF
>15|TRBD2|TRBV19|TRBJ2-1|.
TGTGCCAGTAGTCGGACTAGCGGATCTTACAATGAGCAGTTCTTC
CASSRTSGSYNEQFF
>15|.|TRBV7-6|TRBJ2-3|.
TGTGCCAGCAGCTTAGTAGGGGGGAGAGCAGATACGCAGTATTTT
CASSLVGGRADTQYF
>12|.|TRBV11-2|TRBJ1-2|.
TGTGCCAGCAGCTTAGCGTACTATGGCTACACCTTC
CASSLAYYGYTF
>15|.|TRBV29-1|TRBJ1-1|.
TGCAGCGTTTCTAAGGTTCAGGGGATGGACACTGAAGCTTTCTTT
CSVSKVQGMDTEAFF
>16|.|TRBV28|TRBJ2-1|.
TGTGCCAGCAGTCCCCGGACCCTAAGATCCTACAATGAGCAGTTCTTC
CASSPRTLRSYNEQFF
>17|TRBD2|TRBV14|TRBJ2-2|.
TGTGCCAGCAGCCAACCTTGGACTAGCGGGAGGGCCGGGGAGCTGTTTTTT
CASSQPWTSGRAGELFF
>15|.|TRBV9|TRBJ2-2|once
TGTGCCAGCAGCGTACGGGACACCTACACCGGGGAGCTGTTTTTT
CASSVRDTYTGELFF
>14|.|TRBV2|TRBJ2-3|.
TGTGCCAGTCTCGGGTACTCTAGCACAGATACGCAGTATTTT
CASLGYSSTDTQYF
>10|.|TRBV29-1|TRBJ2-1|.
TGCAGCGTTGGATACGGGGAGCAGTTCTTC
CSVGYGEQFF
>16|.|TRBV2|TRBJ2-2|.
TGTGCCAGCAGTCCCGAAGGGCTTGGGAACACCGGGGAGCTGTTTTTT
CASSPEGLGNTGELFF
>14|TRBD1|TRBV2|TRBJ2-1|.
TGTGCCAGCAGTGAACGACAGGGGTGGGATGAGCAGTTCTTC
CASSERQGWDEQFF
>17|TRBD1|TRBV9|TRBJ2-1|.
TGTGCCAGCAGCGTAGAAGTGAGACAGGGCACCTACAATGAGCAGTTCTTC
CASSVEVRQGTYNEQFF
>16|TRBD2|TRBV27|TRBJ2-5|.
TGTGCCAGCAGTTCGGGGACTAGCGGGAGGAGGGAGACCCAGTACTTC
CASSSGTSGRRETQYF
>14|TRBD1|TRBV18|TRBJ1-5|.
TGTGCCAGCTCACCAGGACAGGGAGATCAGCCCCAGCATTTT
CASSPGQGDQPQHF
>15|.|TRBV5-1|TRBJ1-4|.
TGCGCCAGCAGCCTGTTTGGGGCGATCAATGAAAAACTGTTTTTT
CASSLFGAINEKLFF
>14|.|TRBV5-1|TRBJ2-5|.
TGCGCCAGCAGCGGGGGGACCGAACAAGAGACCCAGTACTTC
CASSGGTEQETQYF